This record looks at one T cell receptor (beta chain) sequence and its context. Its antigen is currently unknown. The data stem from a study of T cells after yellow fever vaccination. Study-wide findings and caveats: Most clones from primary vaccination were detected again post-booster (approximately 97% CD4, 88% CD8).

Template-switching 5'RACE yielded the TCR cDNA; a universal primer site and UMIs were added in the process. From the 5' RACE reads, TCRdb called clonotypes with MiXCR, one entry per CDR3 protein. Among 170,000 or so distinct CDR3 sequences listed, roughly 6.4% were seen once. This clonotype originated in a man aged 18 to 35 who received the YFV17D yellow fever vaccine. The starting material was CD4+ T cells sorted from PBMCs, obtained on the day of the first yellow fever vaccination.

The CDR3 loop is CASSPLFESQETQYF. As DNA, the CDR3 is TGTGCCAGCAGCCCCCTGTTCGAGAGCCAAGAGACCCAGTACTTC. The rearrangement joins TRBV7-6 to TRBJ2-5, with D unresolved. Trimming pared 5 bases from V and 1 base from J, leaving 14 bases between. From germline, CDR1 is SGHVS and CDR2 FNYEAQ. The CDR3 has 15 residues.